This record looks at one TCR beta chain sequence and its context. The clone's antigen remains unknown. The data belong to a study of CXCR3-negative and CXCR3-positive naive CD8 T cells (dated by TCRdb to the late 2010s). For context, the study as a whole: About 150 million TRB reads were obtained in total, roughly 1.5 +/- 0.3 million reads per library. Diversity and physicochemical repertoire analyses were performed on about ten donors pooled from two independent experiments. Naive subsets from about five donors and memory cells from 3 donors were included in the TRBV-TRBJ cluster analysis. Results the study describes overall, beyond this receptor: TRBV-TRBJ usage was similar between naive CXCR3-negative and CXCR3-positive cells from the same donor, while memory cells showed distinct patterns. Because surface CD5, which has been linked to self-reactivity in mice, was comparable between naive subsets, TCR interaction strength was also inferred from TRB CDR3 physicochemical properties. Both naive subsets had comparably high repertoire diversity, while memory CD8+ T cells had much lower repertoire diversity. Because CXCR3 expression was partially decreased after cryopreservation, freshly isolated PBMCs were used for most assays.

The CDR3, from cysteine to phenylalanine, totals 18 residues. DNA is not recorded here. For CDR1 and CDR2, the germline V gene lists SGHTA and FQGNSA. The instrument was a NextSeq 550. The Human TCR Profiling Kit (MiLaboratory) was used to prepare UMI-labeled 5' RACE TRB cDNA libraries. The full amount of extracted RNA was used for cDNA synthesis, and the full amount of resulting cDNA was used for PCR amplification. Libraries were prepared in parallel using an identical number of PCR cycles. Per the original workflow: About 50,000 +/- 10,000 unique UMI-labeled TRB cDNA molecules per library were extracted with MIGEC and MiXCR, with at least two reads per UMI required. On average, each library contained about 40,000 +/- 10,000 functional in-frame TRB CDR3 nucleotide clonotypes without stop codons. Diversity metrics, including normalized Shannon-Wiener and Chao1, were computed in VDJtools after downsampling to 5000 UMI-labeled TRB molecules per sample. Clonotype-size-weighted physicochemical properties of the central five CDR3 residues (interaction energy, strength, volume and Kidera factor 4) were computed in VDJtools. TCRdb reprocessed the reads, and each CDR3 protein sequence is entered once, without DNA. TCRdb, not the original authors, processed these V and J calls. The table kept for this sample lists roughly 50,000 distinct CDR3 sequences. Around a fifth of the sample is in the top ten clones.

For every CD8+ T cell subset, under 350,000 cells were flow-sorted straight into RLT lysis buffer, and each subset was sorted in triplicate. Standard density gradient centrifugation was used to isolate peripheral blood mononuclear cells from buffy coats. Total RNA was extracted from sorted cells with an RNeasy Mini Kit. The sample was memory CD8+ T cells from blood. The sample's cell subset or site label, in plain terms: conventional CD8+ memory T cells (TMEM), sorted as controls. The rearrangement combines TRBV7-2 with TRBJ2-3; lacking DNA, the TRBD2 call made by TCRdb goes unchecked. The source is a human donor in good health. Some clones in this sample may be carry-over from other donors' samples. The CDR3 is CASSLATPLAGGDDTQYF.